The 19 T cell receptor beta chains below come from one sample, sequenced in a study of cytomegalovirus exposure and HLA in healthy donors (dated by TCRdb to about 2017). Libraries were prepared through the immunoSEQ multiplex PCR assay. The immuneACCESS repertoire file appears here via TCRdb, limited to in-frame rearrangements. These files lack a portion of the clones; in checked studies, under half of the deficit traces to unresolved V genes, and the cause of the others is not known. The sample table shows fewer than 100,000 clones, and 94% are seen once. Roughly 3.4% of the sample comes from the top ten. Sequencing used PBMCs. These receptors were taken from a woman aged 18-29 years in good health and CMV-seropositive.

The chain employs TRBV7-2 and TRBJ1-3, with D tentatively TRBD1 (5 bases). This CDR3 has 16 amino acids. The germline CDR1 and CDR2 sequences are SGHTA and FQGNSA. Trimming removed 1 base at V and 4 bases at J, with 14 bases between. The CDR3 DNA is TGTGCCAGCAGCTTAGTGGCGGGGGACCCCGGAAACACCATATATTTT. Protein sequence: CASSLVAGDPGNTIYF.

The gene calls are TRBV28 and TRBJ2-5; 10 positions agree with TRBD2. V lost 3 bases, J lost 1 base, and 11 bases stayed unmatched. Germline V gives CDR1 MDHEN, CDR2 SYDVKM. The CDR3 is 18 residues long. In DNA, the CDR3 is TGTGCCAGCAGTTTCGGGCTAGCGGGAGCAACGTCCCAAGAGACCCAGTACTTC. Amino acids: CASSFGLAGATSQETQYF.

V gene TRBV5-4 combines with J gene TRBJ2-2; 13 nucleotides line up with TRBD2. Per germline, CDR1 SGHNT and CDR2 YYREEE (reference sequence). V dropped 2 bases and J dropped 0; count of bases not matched to a gene: 1. The length of the CDR3 is 17 residues. DNA for the CDR3: TGTGCCAGCAGCTTCACTAGCGGGAGGGCGAACACCGGGGAGCTGTTTTTT. This sequence encodes CASSFTSGRANTGELFF.

The sample holds one count of this clone. The J gene is TRBJ2-7, the V gene TRBV7-8, with 9 bases matching TRBD2. There are 17 residues in the CDR3. Trimming removed 5 bases from V and 4 bases from J; junction bases left unmatched: 15. CDR1 is SGHVS, CDR2 FQNEAQ, per germline. The CDR3 loop is CASSGFRVLAGLYEQYF. Written as DNA, the CDR3 is TGTGCCAGCAGCGGGTTTAGAGTGCTAGCGGGATTGTACGAGCAGTACTTC. Together with reference TRBV7-8 and TRBJ2-7, the CDR3 gives the full variable domain: GAGVSQSPRYKVAKRGQDVALRCDPISGHVSLFWYQQALGQGPEFLTYFQNEAQLDKSGLPSDRFFAERPEGSVSTLKIQRTQQEDSAVYLCASSGFRVLAGLYEQYFGPGTRLTVT.

The chain joins TRBV18 to TRBJ2-3; TRBD2 agrees at 9 bases. V shed 3 bases, J shed 4 bases, and the junction held 5 bases outside the gene matches. CDR3 length: 15 residues. Germline CDR1 is KGHSH and CDR2 is LQKENI. The CDR3 DNA reads TGTGCCAGCTCACCTAGCGGGAGAGAGGCAGATACGCAGTATTTT. As protein: CASSPSGREADTQYF.

This clone was seen just once. This sequence joins TRBV2 and TRBJ2-3, with 8 bases identical to TRBD2. The CDR3 totals 16 residues. Germline V gene sequence: CDR1 SNHLY, CDR2 FYNNEI. Trimming took 5 bases from V and 1 from J; bases not matched to a gene: 8. The CDR3 bases are TGTGCCAGCAGTTCGACGGGAGCGGGGGGCACAGATACGCAGTATTTT. It specifies CASSSTGAGGTDTQYF.

This chain links TRBV5-3 with TRBJ2-3; 9 nucleotides line up with TRBD1. TRBV5-3 is flagged as an ORF with uncertain function. The CDR3 runs to 16 residues. With 3 bases clipped from V and 2 bases from J, the junction kept 7 bases outside the gene matches. As DNA, the CDR3 is TGTGCCAGAAGCTGGCCGGGACAGGGACCCACAGATACGCAGTATTTT. This encodes CARSWPGQGPTDTQYF.

The chain recombines TRBV6-5 with TRBJ2-1, with no clear D. Trimming cost V 0 bases and J 6 bases, with 6 bases left between them. The CDR3 extends over 13 amino acids. From germline, CDR1 is MNHEY and CDR2 SVGAGI. The CDR3 DNA reads as TGTGCCAGCAGTTACTCCGCAGGCAATGAGCAGTTCTTC. This translates into CASSYSAGNEQFF.

The gene calls are TRBV19 and TRBJ2-2; 9 positions agree with TRBD2. The CDR3 spans 17 residues. J gave up 4 bases and V 6 bases, and 12 bases lay outside the gene matches. The V gene's germline CDR1 is LNHDA and CDR2 SQIVND (reference sequence). Here the CDR3 DNA reads TGTGCCAGTAGCGGAGGCGGCGGGGGGGCAGTCACCGGGGAGCTGTTTTTT. This sequence encodes CASSGGGGGAVTGELFF.

Notes on this clone: This sample also contains other DNA sequences that code for the same CDR3. The chain uses TRBV2 and TRBJ1-1; 7 bases match TRBD1. CDR3 length equals 14 residues. Germline values: CDR1 SNHLY, CDR2 FYNNEI. With 3 bases clipped from V and 4 bases from J, the junction kept 5 bases outside the gene matches. The DNA for the CDR3 is TGTGCCAGCAGTGAGCGAGGGGGCCTCACTGAAGCTTTCTTT. This sequence encodes CASSERGGLTEAFF.

The table lists this clone with a few counts. V gene TRBV6-5 combines with J gene TRBJ1-2; 7 nucleotides match TRBD1. Looked up from germline, CDR1 is MNHEY and CDR2 is SVGAGI. The length of the CDR3 is 13 residues. Unmatched junction bases numbered 5, after V lost 6 bases and J lost 4 bases. The DNA of the CDR3 is TGTGCCAGCAGCCGGGACAGTTCCTATGGCTACACCTTC. This translates into CASSRDSSYGYTF.

This clone was detected once. This rearrangement joins TRBV9 to TRBJ2-5; D is unclear. CDR3 length: 11 residues. Germline CDR1 and CDR2: SGDLS and YYNGEE. Trimming pared 7 bases from V and 5 bases from J, leaving 9 bases between. In DNA form, the CDR3 reads TGTGCCAGCTTGGAGTCGGAGACCCAGTACTTC. This translates into CASLESETQYF.

The rearrangement links TRBV30 to TRBJ2-7; TRBD1 matches 7 bases. The V and J ends lost 2 bases and 2 bases, in that order; junction bases with no gene match: 3. The CDR3 spans 13 residues. Per the germline V gene, CDR1 is GTSNPN and CDR2 is SVGIG (reference sequence). CDR3 in amino acids: CAWSRTGPYEQYF. CDR3 nucleotides: TGTGCCTGGAGTCGGACAGGTCCCTACGAGCAGTACTTC.

The V and J genes are TRBV19 and TRBJ2-1; 14 positions match TRBD2. The CDR3 is 17 residues long. CDR1 is LNHDA and CDR2 is SQIVND in the germline V gene (reference sequence). After removal of 6 bases from V and 5 bases from J, the junction contained 9 bases not matched to a gene. The CDR3 spells CASSRTSGGRGDNEQFF. The CDR3 DNA reads TGTGCCAGTAGCAGGACTAGCGGGGGGCGGGGCGACAATGAGCAGTTCTTC.

The chain carries TRBV7-3 and TRBJ2-3; 10 nucleotides agree with TRBD2. V dropped 5 bases and J dropped 6; count of bases not matched to a gene: 8. Germline V gene lookup returns CDR1 SGHTA and CDR2 FQGTGA. This CDR3 has 15 residues. CDR3: CASSLTRLAGDTQYF. CDR3 nucleotide sequence: TGTGCCAGCAGCCTTACCAGACTAGCGGGCGATACGCAGTATTTT.

The CDR3 DNA is TGTGCCAGCAGCTTAGCGTCCCCCGGGGACTATGGCTACACCTTC. Residues: CASSLASPGDYGYTF. The chain links TRBV7-9 to TRBJ1-2; no clear D gene. Trimming shortened V by 0 bases and J by 3 bases, and 11 bases separated the two germline ends. The CDR3 covers 15 residues. Germline loops: CDR1 SEHNR, CDR2 FQNEAQ (reference sequence).

The rearrangement joins TRBV27 to TRBJ1-6, with D perhaps matching TRBD1 (6 bases). The V end lost 1 base, the J end lost 7 bases, and 8 bases lay between the germline ends. Germline CDR1 is MNHEY and CDR2 is SMNVEV (reference sequence). The CDR3 loop spans 14 amino acids. CDR3 amino acids: CASSLYRVNSPLHF. The CDR3 DNA follows: TGTGCCAGCAGTTTATACAGGGTCAATTCACCCCTCCACTTT.

This clone was counted a single time. CDR3 in DNA: TGTGCCAGCAGCCGCCTGAGCTCCTATAATTCACCCCTCCACTTT. It encodes CASSRLSSYNSPLHF. The V gene is TRBV7-9, the J gene TRBJ1-6; D remains ambiguous. Germline CDR1 is SEHNR and CDR2 is FQNEAQ (reference sequence). Trimming pared 5 bases from V and 0 bases from J, leaving 8 bases between. The CDR3 is 15 amino acids.

V and J are TRBV7-3 and TRBJ2-1; maybe TRBD2 (6 bases). This CDR3 is built from 15 residues. Germline V gene sequence: CDR1 SGHTA, CDR2 FQGTGA. V lost 2 bases, J lost 1 base, and 9 bases lay in between. CDR3 sequence reads: CASSLDGGSYNEQFF. The CDR3 DNA reads as TGTGCCAGCAGCTTAGACGGGGGTTCCTACAATGAGCAGTTCTTC. Supplemented by reference TRBV7-3 and TRBJ2-1, the full variable domain reads GAGVSQTPSNKVTEKGKYVELRCDPISGHTALYWYRQSLGQGPEFLIYFQGTGAADDSGLPNDRFFAVRPEGSVSTLKIQRTERGDSAVYLCASSLDGGSYNEQFFGPGTRLTVL.